This TCR beta chain comes out of a study of blood T cell repertoires in COVID-19. Study-level information: Samples taken during acute and convalescent COVID-19 were collected in the United States, Italy and Spain. Sources were T cells, B-cell-depleted T cells, or PBMCs; the material itself was cDNA or gDNA.

Germline V CDR1 and CDR2: LNHDA, SQIVND (reference sequence). V was shortened by 5 bases and J by 1 base, with 12 bases between the two germline ends. The length of the CDR3 is 14 residues. In the authors' methods: Reference gene primer amplification in the assay estimated nucleated cell counts. TCRdb's copy holds only in-frame clones and misses some; the assay was immunoSEQ multiplex PCR. The V and J calls and the clone size are those of that table, but D and trimming were determined from the DNA. The sample lists tens of thousands of clones; roughly 87% were seen once. The sequencing sample was made of peripheral blood. This clonotype was sampled from a woman between 50 and 59 years old with active COVID-19. The rearrangement uses TRBV19 and TRBJ2-7; the D is unclear. CDR3 amino acids: CASSLELGSYEQYF. The DNA of the CDR3 is TGTGCCAGTAGTTTGGAGCTAGGATCCTACGAGCAGTACTTC.